This TCR beta chain appears in the sequencing data of a study of radiation and T cells in renal cell carcinoma. Regarding the study as a whole: Top tumor clonotypes rose in blood 2 weeks post-radiation, then contracted.

Profiling relied on immunoSEQ multiplex PCR, and the TCRdb table lists in-frame clones only, not all of them. The sample shows under 100,000 clones, approximately 86% of them seen only once. The CDR3 spans 11 residues. V was clipped by 3 bases and J by 3 bases, with 4 bases between them. Looked up from germline, CDR1 is SGDLS and CDR2 is YYNGEE. In regard to this clone: Its antigen is undetermined. At the DNA level, this CDR3 is encoded by other sequences in the same sample as well.

The sample's time point: blood 4 weeks post-SBRT, at nephrectomy. The treatment: 15 Gy SBRT to primary tumor, nephrectomy 4 weeks later. Nephrectomy followed 15 Gy stereotactic body radiation by 4 weeks. Blood was sampled at baseline, 2 weeks and 4 weeks after SBRT. The patient's renal cell carcinoma had clear cell pathology. The chain joins TRBV9 to TRBJ2-7; D is ambiguous. Sequencing used blood, obtained from a patient whose treatment included radiotherapy and nephrectomy. The receptor's source is a man between 45 and 60 years old with renal cell carcinoma. The CDR3 reads CASSAGYEQYF. Written as DNA, the CDR3 is TGTGCCAGCAGCGCCGGCTACGAGCAGTACTTC.